Following are 10 T cell receptor beta chains from one sample sequenced in a study of blood T cell repertoires in COVID-19. Data came from immunoSEQ multiplex PCR; TCRdb stores just in-frame clones and leaves some out. The sample has 230,000 or so clones, about nine tenths seen once; the top ten hold about 4%. The sequenced material came from PBMCs or T cells enriched from blood (not recorded which). All receptors come from a woman between 35 and 50 years old with acute COVID-19.

The V and J genes are TRBV2 and TRBJ2-3, with TRBD2 identical over 8 bases. V gave up 7 bases and J gave up 3 bases; unmatched junction bases: 6. Germline CDR1 SNHLY, CDR2 FYNNEI. The CDR3 covers 14 residues. The CDR3 DNA reads TGTGCCAGCATTACGGGGGGGCCTACAGATACGCAGTATTTT. Translating it yields CASITGGPTDTQYF.

The gene calls are TRBV29-1 and TRBJ2-7; TRBD1 matches 9 bases. Unmatched junction bases numbered 3, after V lost 0 bases and J lost 0 bases. This CDR3 comprises 15 residues. The germline V gene encodes CDR1 SQVTM and CDR2 ANQGSEA. The DNA of the CDR3 is TGCAGCGTTGAAGATGGGGACAGGGCCTCCTACGAGCAGTACTTC. Translation: CSVEDGDRASYEQYF.

The chain couples TRBV3-1 (or the pseudogene TRBV3-2) to TRBJ1-2; D is unresolved. The CDR3 totals 15 residues. V lost 1 base to trimming and J lost 4 bases, with 13 bases between them. Germline CDR1 and CDR2: LGHDT and YNNKEL (reference sequence). DNA for the CDR3: TGTGCCAGCAGCCAAGGACCAGATCGGGTCTATGGCTACACCTTC. It is translated as CASSQGPDRVYGYTF.

Written as DNA, the CDR3 is TGTGCCAGCAGTGAAGAGGGCAGGGTTAGCAATCAGCCCCAGCATTTT. This codes for CASSEEGRVSNQPQHF. V gene TRBV6-1 combines with J gene TRBJ1-5, with D possibly TRBD1 on 5 matching bases. Germline V lookup: CDR1 MNHNS, CDR2 SASEGT. Trimming removed 1 base from V and 0 bases from J, with 10 bases in between. This CDR3 has 16 amino acids.

This clone has a count of ten or more. The J gene is TRBJ1-6, the V gene TRBV7-8; weak D call: TRBD1 (6 bases). Germline V CDR1 and CDR2: SGHVS, FQNEAQ. CDR3 length: 18 amino acids. Trimming removed 3 bases at V and 5 bases at J, with 20 bases between. CDR3 sequence (DNA): TGTGCCAGCAGCTTTCAGTCGGGGGGCGGTACAAATAATTCACCCCTCCACTTT. Translation: CASSFQSGGGTNNSPLHF.

This sequence joins TRBV9 and TRBJ1-2, with D possibly matching TRBD1 (5 bases). The germline gives CDR1 SGDLS, CDR2 YYNGEE. The CDR3 runs to 12 residues. The germline V and J ends were trimmed by 3 bases and 7 bases, with 10 bases remaining between them. CDR3 nucleotides: TGTGCCAGCAGCGCGCAGGGAACTGGCTACACCTTC. Its translation is CASSAQGTGYTF.

This clone has only one observation. This chain joins TRBV5-1 and TRBJ1-1; 9 bases fit TRBD1. The CDR3 is 14 amino acids. CDR1 and CDR2 from the germline V gene are SGHRS and YFSETQ. V shed 3 bases, J shed 7 bases, and the junction held 7 bases outside the gene matches. CDR3 DNA: TGCGCCAGCAGCTGGGGACAGGGCGTCTTTGAAGCTTTCTTT. As protein: CASSWGQGVFEAFF. Variable domain in full (rest from reference TRBV5-1 and TRBJ1-1): KAGVTQTPRYLIKTRGQQVTLSCSPISGHRSVSWYQQTPGQGLQFLFEYFSETQRNKGNFPGRFSGRQFSNSRSEMNVSTLELGDSALYLCASSWGQGVFEAFFGQGTRLTVV.

This chain links TRBV19 with TRBJ1-2, with D possibly being TRBD1 (6 bases). The germline gives CDR1 LNHDA, CDR2 SQIVND (reference sequence). Deletions cut 9 bases from V and 7 bases from J, with 24 bases between. The length of the CDR3 is 15 residues. This chain's CDR3 is CASNLWGPSESGYTF. In DNA form, the CDR3 reads TGTGCCAGCAACCTTTGGGGGCCGAGTGAAAGTGGCTACACCTTC.

The gene calls are TRBV5-1 and TRBJ1-2; maybe TRBD1 (5 bases). Germline CDR1 and CDR2: SGHRS and YFSETQ. This CDR3 contains 13 residues. V lost 0 bases and J 7 bases, leaving 10 bases between the germline ends. The CDR3 DNA sequence: TGCGCCAGCAGCTTGGTACCCGACAGTGGCTACACCTTC. It is translated as CASSLVPDSGYTF. The variable domain in full, with the rest retrieved from reference TRBV5-1 and TRBJ1-2, is KAGVTQTPRYLIKTRGQQVTLSCSPISGHRSVSWYQQTPGQGLQFLFEYFSETQRNKGNFPGRFSGRQFSNSRSEMNVSTLELGDSALYLCASSLVPDSGYTFGSGTRLTVV.

The chain has TRBV5-1 and TRBJ2-6, with 12 bases aligning to TRBD1. V lost 4 bases to trimming and J lost 4 bases; unmatched junction nucleotides: 6. CDR3 length equals 17 residues. Germline CDR1 reads SGHRS; CDR2 reads YFSETQ. DNA of the CDR3: TGCGCCAGCAGCGGGGACAGGGGGCTGGTAGGGGCCAACGTCCTGACTTTC. Its protein product is CASSGDRGLVGANVLTF.